This note documents a single T cell receptor (beta chain) sequence. Its antigen is unidentified. The study ran its PCR with 60 Vbeta and 13 Jbeta primers. Original methodology: An analysis that came later counted around 80 million unique TCR beta chains, 10 million to 12 million shared. Repertoires were generated with immunoSEQ multiplex PCR, while TCRdb's copy carries only in-frame clones and drops some. D and trimming were read from the DNA, whereas the V and J calls and clone size are those reported in that table. The sample yields roughly 120,000 clones, roughly 82% seen once. This sample stems from a study of cytomegalovirus exposure and HLA in healthy donors. Study at large: In an earlier analysis, some 110 million unique TCR beta sequences were found from about 180 million T cells. Among 398 genotyped donors, 80% to 90% fell in the Caucasian-associated ancestry cluster.

CDR1 MGHRA and CDR2 YSYEKL come from the germline V gene. V was shortened by 3 bases and J by 4 bases, with 12 bases between the two germline ends. The length of the CDR3 is 14 residues. Findings and caveats of the study: In a later analysis, donors in an Asian-associated ancestry cluster reportedly had fewer N-insertions in productive TCRs than the cohort mean.

This receptor was identified in a male donor in good health and CMV-seropositive. Sequencing used PBMCs. V is TRBV4-1 and J is TRBJ1-1; D not resolved. The CDR3 here is CASSHLATGTEAFF. The CDR3 DNA follows: TGCGCCAGCAGCCACCTGGCTACGGGCACTGAAGCTTTCTTT.